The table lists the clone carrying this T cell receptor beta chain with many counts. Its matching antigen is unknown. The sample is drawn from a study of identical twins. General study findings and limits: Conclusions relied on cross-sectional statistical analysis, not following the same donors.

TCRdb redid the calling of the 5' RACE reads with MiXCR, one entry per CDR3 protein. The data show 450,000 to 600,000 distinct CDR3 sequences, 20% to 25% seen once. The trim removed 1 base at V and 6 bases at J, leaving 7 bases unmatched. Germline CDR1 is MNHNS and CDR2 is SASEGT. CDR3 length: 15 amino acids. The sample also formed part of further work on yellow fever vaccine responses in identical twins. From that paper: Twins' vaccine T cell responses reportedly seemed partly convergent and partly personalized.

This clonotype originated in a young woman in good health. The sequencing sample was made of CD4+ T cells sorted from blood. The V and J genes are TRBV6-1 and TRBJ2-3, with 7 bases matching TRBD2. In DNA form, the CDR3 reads TGTGCCAGCAGTGAAGGGTTACTAGCGAGGGATACGCAGTATTTT. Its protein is CASSEGLLARDTQYF.